The present T cell receptor (beta chain) was sequenced within a study of T cell responses to AZD1222 COVID-19 vaccine. Study-wide results and limits: The study identified only five or six AZD1222 recipients as seropositive at baseline. Spike-specific TCR breadth and depth were elevated following two AZD1222 doses. Close to half of spike-specific TCRs reportedly recognize unmutated variant regions. The donors showed a predominance of white British ancestry and of females, with possible underestimation of clonal diversity.

Clones were sequenced by immunoSEQ multiplex PCR, and TCRdb holds only the in-frame ones, with some missing. The data hold 150,000 to 200,000 clones, with roughly 86% observed a single time. The CDR3 loop spans 11 amino acids. Trimming stripped 9 bases from V and 4 bases from J, with 6 bases between. Per the germline V gene, CDR1 is KGHDR and CDR2 is SFDVKD. This clone was seen a handful of times. What it binds is unknown. This receptor was identified in an adult in good health. The V and J genes are TRBV24-1 and TRBJ1-5; D ambiguous. Sequences were derived from peripheral blood, sampled on day 0 of AZD1222 vaccination. CDR3 protein: CATGRNQPQHF. The CDR3 DNA sequence: TGTGCCACCGGCAGGAATCAGCCCCAGCATTTT.